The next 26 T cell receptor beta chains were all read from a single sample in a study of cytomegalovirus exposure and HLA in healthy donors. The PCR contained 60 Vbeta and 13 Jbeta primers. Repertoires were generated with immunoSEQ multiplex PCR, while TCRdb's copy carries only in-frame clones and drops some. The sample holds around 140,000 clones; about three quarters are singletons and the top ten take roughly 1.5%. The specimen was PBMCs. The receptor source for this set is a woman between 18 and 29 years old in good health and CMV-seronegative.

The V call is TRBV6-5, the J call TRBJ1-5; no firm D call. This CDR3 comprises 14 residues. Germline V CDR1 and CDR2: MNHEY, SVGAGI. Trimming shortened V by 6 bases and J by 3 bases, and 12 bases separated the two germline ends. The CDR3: CASSSSGFNQPQHF. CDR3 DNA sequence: TGTGCCAGCAGCTCCTCCGGTTTCAATCAGCCCCAGCATTTT.

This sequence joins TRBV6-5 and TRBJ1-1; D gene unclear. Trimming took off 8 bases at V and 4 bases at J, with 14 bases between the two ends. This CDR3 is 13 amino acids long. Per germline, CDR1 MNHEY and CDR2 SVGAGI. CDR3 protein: CASGVGVGTEAFF. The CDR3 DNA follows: TGTGCCAGCGGGGTGGGAGTCGGCACTGAAGCTTTCTTT.

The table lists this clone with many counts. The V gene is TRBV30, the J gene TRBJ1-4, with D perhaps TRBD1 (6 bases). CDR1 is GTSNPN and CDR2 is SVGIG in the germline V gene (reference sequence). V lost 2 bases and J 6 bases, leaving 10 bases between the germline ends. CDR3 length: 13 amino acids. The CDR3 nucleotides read TGTGCCTGGAGTCAGGGGTTGGATGAAAAACTGTTTTTT. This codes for CAWSQGLDEKLFF.

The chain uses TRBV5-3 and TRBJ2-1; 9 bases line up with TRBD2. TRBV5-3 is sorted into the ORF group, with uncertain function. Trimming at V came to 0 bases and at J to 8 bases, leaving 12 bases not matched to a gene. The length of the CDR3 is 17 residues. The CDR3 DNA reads TGTGCCAGAAGCTTGGACGCGGGAGGGCCAACCGGGGATGAGCAGTTCTTC. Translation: CARSLDAGGPTGDEQFF.

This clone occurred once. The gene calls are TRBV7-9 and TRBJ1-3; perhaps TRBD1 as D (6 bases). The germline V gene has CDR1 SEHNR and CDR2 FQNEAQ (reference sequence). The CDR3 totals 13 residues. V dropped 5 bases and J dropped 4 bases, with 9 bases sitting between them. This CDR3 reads CASSIDRGNTIYF. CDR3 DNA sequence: TGTGCCAGCAGCATCGACAGGGGAAACACCATATATTTT.

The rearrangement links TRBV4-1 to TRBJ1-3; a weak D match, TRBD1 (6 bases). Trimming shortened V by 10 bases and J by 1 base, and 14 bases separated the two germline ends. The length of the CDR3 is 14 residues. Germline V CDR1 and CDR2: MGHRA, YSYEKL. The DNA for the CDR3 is TGCGCCACCTCCAGGGGCTTTTCTGGAAACACCATATATTTT. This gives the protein CATSRGFSGNTIYF.

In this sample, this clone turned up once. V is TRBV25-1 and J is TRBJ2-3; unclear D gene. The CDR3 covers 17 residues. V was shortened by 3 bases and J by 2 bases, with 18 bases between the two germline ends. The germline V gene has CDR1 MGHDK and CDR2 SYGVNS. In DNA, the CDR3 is TGTGCCAGCAGTGACTGTTTGGCTCCCTTCGTCACAGATACGCAGTATTTT. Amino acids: CASSDCLAPFVTDTQYF.

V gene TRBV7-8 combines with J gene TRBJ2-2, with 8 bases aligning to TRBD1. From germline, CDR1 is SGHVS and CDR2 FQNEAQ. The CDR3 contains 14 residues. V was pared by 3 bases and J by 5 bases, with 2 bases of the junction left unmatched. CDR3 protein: CASSLTGVTGELFF. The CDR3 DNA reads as TGTGCCAGCAGCTTGACAGGGGTTACCGGGGAGCTGTTTTTT.

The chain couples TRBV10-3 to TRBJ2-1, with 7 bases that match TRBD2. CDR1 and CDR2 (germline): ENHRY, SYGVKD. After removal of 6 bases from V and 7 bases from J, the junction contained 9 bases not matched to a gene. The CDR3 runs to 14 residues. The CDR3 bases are TGTGCCATCAGCTTTACACGGGGGGATAATGAGCAGTTCTTC. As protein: CAISFTRGDNEQFF.

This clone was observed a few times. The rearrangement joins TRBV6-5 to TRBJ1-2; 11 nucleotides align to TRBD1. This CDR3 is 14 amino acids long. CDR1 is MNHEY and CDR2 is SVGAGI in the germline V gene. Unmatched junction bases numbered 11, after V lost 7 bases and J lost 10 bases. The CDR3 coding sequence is TGTGCCAGCATCACACCCGGGACAGGGGGGTCCTACACCTTC. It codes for CASITPGTGGSYTF.

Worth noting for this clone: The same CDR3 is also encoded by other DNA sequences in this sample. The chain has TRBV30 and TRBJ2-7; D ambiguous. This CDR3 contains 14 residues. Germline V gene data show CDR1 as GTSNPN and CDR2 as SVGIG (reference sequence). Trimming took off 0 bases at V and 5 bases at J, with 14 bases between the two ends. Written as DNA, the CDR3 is TGTGCCTGGAGTGTGGCGCCGAGGTTTAACGAGCAGTACTTC. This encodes CAWSVAPRFNEQYF.

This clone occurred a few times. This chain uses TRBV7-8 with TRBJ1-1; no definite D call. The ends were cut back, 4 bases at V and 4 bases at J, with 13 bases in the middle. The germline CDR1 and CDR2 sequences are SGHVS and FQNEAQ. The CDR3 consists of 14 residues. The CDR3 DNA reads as TGTGCCAGCAGCTGGGGAACTGGGAGCACTGAAGCTTTCTTT. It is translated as CASSWGTGSTEAFF.

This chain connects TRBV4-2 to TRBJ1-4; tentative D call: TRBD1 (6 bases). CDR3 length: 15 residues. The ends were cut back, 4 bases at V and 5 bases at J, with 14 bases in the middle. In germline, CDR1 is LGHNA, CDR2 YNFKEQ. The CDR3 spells CASSPDGTKNEKLFF. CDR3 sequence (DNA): TGTGCCAGCAGCCCGGACGGGACAAAAAATGAAAAACTGTTTTTT.

The CDR3 DNA sequence: TGTGCCACCAGCAGGCCGGGACTAGCGGGAGACGAGCAGTACTTC. Protein product: CATSRPGLAGDEQYF. The chain combines TRBV15 with TRBJ2-7; 14 nucleotides agree with TRBD2. With 3 bases clipped from V and 5 bases from J, the junction kept 3 bases outside the gene matches. This CDR3 comprises 15 residues. CDR1 and CDR2 (germline): LNHNV, YYDKDF (reference sequence).

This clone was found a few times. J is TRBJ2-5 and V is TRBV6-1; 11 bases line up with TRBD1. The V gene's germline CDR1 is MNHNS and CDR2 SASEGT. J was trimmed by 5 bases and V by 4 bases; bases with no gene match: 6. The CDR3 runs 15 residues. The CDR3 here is CASSGDRGFGETQYF. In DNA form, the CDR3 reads TGTGCCAGCAGTGGGGACAGGGGGTTTGGGGAGACCCAGTACTTC.

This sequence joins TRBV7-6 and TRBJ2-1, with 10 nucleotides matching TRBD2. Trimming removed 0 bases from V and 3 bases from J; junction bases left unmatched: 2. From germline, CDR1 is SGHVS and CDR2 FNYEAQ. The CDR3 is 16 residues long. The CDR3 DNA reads TGTGCCAGCAGCTTAGCGCCTAGCGGGGGCTACAATGAGCAGTTCTTC. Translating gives CASSLAPSGGYNEQFF.

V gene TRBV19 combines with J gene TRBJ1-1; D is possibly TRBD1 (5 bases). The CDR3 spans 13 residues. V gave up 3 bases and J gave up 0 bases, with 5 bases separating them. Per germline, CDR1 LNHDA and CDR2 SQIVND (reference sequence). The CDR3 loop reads CASSMTVNTEAFF. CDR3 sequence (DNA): TGTGCCAGTAGTATGACAGTGAACACTGAAGCTTTCTTT.

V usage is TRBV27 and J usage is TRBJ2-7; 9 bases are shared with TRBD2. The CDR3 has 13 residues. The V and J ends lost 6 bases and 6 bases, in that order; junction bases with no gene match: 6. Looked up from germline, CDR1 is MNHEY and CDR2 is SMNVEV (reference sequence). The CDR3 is CASRASGTSEQYF. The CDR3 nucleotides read TGTGCCAGCAGGGCTAGCGGGACAAGCGAGCAGTACTTC.

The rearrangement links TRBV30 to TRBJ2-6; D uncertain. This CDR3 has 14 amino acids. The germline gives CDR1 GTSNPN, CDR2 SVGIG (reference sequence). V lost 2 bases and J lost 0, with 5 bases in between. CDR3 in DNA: TGTGCCTGGAGTTCCTTCTCTGGGGCCAACGTCCTGACTTTC. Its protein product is CAWSSFSGANVLTF. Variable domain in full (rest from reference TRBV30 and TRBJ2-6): SQTIHQWPATLVQPVGSPLSLECTVEGTSNPNLYWYRQAAGRGLQLLFYSVGIGQISSEVPQNLSASRPQDRQFILSSKKLLLSDSGFYLCAWSSFSGANVLTFGAGSRLTVL.

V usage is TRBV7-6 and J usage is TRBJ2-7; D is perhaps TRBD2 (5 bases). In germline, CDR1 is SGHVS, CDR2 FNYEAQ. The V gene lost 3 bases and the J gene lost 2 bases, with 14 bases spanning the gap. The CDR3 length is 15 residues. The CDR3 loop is CASSFRPQRAYEQYF. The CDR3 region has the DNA TGTGCCAGCAGCTTTCGCCCACAGAGGGCCTACGAGCAGTACTTC.

The CDR3 loop reads CASSLAVGLSETQYF. CDR3 coding DNA: TGCGCCAGCAGCTTGGCTGTGGGCCTGAGCGAGACCCAGTACTTC. The chain is built from TRBV5-1 and TRBJ2-5; no clear D gene. This CDR3 region has 15 residues. V lost 0 bases and J 5 bases, leaving 14 bases between the germline ends. Germline CDR1 is SGHRS and CDR2 is YFSETQ.

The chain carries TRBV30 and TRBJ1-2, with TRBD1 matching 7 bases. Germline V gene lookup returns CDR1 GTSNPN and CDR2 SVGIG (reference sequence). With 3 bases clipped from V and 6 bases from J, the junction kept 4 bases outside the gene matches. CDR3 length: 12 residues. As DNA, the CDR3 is TGTGCCTGGAGCATGACAGGGAATGGCTACACCTTC. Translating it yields CAWSMTGNGYTF.

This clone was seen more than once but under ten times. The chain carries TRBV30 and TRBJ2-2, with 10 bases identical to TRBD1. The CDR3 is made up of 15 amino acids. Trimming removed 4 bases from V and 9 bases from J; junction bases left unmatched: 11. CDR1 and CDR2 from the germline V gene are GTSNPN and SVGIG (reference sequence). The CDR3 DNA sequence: TGTGCCTGGAAGAACGAGAGGACAGGGGGGCGGGAGCTGTTTTTT. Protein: CAWKNERTGGRELFF.

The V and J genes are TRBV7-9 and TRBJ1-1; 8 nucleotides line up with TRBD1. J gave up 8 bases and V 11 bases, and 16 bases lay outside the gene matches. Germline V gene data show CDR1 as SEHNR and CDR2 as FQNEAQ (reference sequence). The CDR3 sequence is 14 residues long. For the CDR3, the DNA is TGTGCCCTTCTTTCCGGGACAGGCGACCTGGAAGCTTTCTTT. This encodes CALLSGTGDLEAFF.

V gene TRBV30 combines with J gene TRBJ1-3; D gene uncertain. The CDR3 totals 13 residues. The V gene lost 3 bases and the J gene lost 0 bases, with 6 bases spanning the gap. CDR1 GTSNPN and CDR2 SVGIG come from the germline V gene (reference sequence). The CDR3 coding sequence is TGTGCCTGGAGATGGGCCTCTGGAAACACCATATATTTT. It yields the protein CAWRWASGNTIYF.

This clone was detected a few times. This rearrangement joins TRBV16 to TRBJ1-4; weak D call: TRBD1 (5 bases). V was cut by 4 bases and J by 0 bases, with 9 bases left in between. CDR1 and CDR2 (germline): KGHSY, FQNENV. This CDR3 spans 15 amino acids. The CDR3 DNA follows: TGTGCCAGCAGCCTCGACAGCGCAACTAATGAAAAACTGTTTTTT. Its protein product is CASSLDSATNEKLFF. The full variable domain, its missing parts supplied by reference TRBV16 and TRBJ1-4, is GEEVAQTPKHLVRGEGQKAKLYCAPIKGHSYVFWYQQVLKNEFKFLISFQNENVFDETGMPKERFSAKCLPNSPCSLEIQATKLEDSAVYFCASSLDSATNEKLFFGSGTQLSVL.